The entry below gives a single T cell receptor (beta chain) sequence along with its context. TCRdb keeps only in-frame clones here, not all; method: immunoSEQ multiplex PCR. The sample holds 65,000 to 70,000 clones, about 91% seen once. This entry is derived from a study of T cells after somatic rescue of genetic block. The sequence was collected from a man in his forties or fifties. The specimen sequenced was peripheral blood mononuclear cells (PBMCs).

In nucleotides, the CDR3 is TGTGCCAGCAGCTTAGCCGCGCAGACAACTAATGAAAAACTGTTTTTT. Its protein product is CASSLAAQTTNEKLFF. The genes are TRBV7-2 and TRBJ1-4; no clear D. CDR1 is SGHTA and CDR2 is FQGNSA in the germline V gene. There are 16 residues in the CDR3. V was pared by 0 bases and J by 0 bases, with 8 bases between. The full variable domain, its missing parts supplied by reference TRBV7-2 and TRBJ1-4, is GAGVSQSPSNKVTEKGKDVELRCDPISGHTALYWYRQSLGQGLEFLIYFQGNSAPDKSGLPSDRFSAERTGGSVSTLTIQRTQQEDSAVYLCASSLAAQTTNEKLFFGSGTQLSVL.